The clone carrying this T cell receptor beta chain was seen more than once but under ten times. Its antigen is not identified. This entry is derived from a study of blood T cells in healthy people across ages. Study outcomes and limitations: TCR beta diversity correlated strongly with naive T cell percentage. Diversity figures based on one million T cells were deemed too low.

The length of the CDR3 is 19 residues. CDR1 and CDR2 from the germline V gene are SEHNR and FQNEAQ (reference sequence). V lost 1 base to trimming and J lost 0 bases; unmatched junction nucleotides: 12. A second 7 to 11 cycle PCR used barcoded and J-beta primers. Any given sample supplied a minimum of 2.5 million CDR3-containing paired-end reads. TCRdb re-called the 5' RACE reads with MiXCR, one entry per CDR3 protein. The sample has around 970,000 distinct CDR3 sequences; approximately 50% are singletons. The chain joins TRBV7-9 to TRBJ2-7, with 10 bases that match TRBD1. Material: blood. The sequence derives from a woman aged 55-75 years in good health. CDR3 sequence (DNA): TGTGCCAGCAGCTTAGACCCGGACAGGGGGTTTGGGAGCTCCTACGAGCAGTACTTC. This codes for CASSLDPDRGFGSSYEQYF.